This T cell receptor beta chain was identified in a study of blood T cell repertoires in COVID-19. Whole-study context: Donors in the United States, Italy and Spain gave samples during acute or convalescent COVID-19. In each case, the material was cDNA or gDNA derived from T cells, B-cell-depleted T cells, or PBMCs.

Authors' data handling: Counts of nucleated cells, estimated from reference gene primer amplification, were obtained. Sequenced by immunoSEQ multiplex PCR; TCRdb stores in-frame clones only, minus some. V, J and clone size derive from that table, while D and trimming were established from the DNA sequence. In the table there are under 85,000 clones, 75% to 90% of which are singletons. With 5 bases clipped from V and 3 bases from J, the junction kept 11 bases outside the gene matches. CDR1 and CDR2 from the germline V gene are KGHSH and LQKENI. The CDR3 is 17 amino acids. J is TRBJ2-2 and V is TRBV18; 8 bases agree with TRBD1. The origin of this receptor is a human donor in a cohort sampled during active COVID-19. The source material was peripheral blood. CDR3 loop: CASSLTSRGPDTGELFF. CDR3 bases: TGTGCCAGCTCATTGACATCCAGGGGGCCGGACACCGGGGAGCTGTTTTTT.